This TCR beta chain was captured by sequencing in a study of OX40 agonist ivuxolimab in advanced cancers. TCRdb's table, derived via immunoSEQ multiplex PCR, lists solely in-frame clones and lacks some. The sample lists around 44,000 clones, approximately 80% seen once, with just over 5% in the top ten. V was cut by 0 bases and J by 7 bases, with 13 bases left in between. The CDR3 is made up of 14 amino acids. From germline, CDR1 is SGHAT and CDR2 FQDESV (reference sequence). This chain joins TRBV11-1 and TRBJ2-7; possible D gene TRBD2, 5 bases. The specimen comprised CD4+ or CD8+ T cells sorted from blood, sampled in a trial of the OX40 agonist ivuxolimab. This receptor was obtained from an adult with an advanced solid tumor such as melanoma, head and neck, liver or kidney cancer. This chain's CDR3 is CASSLARVTREQYF. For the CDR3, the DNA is TGTGCCAGCAGCTTAGCGCGGGTCACGAGGGAGCAGTACTTC.